Below are 17 T cell receptor beta chains sequenced from a single sample in a study of CXCR3-negative and CXCR3-positive naive CD8 T cells (dated by TCRdb to between 2018 and 2020). The sequencer was a NextSeq 550. The Human TCR Profiling Kit (MiLaboratory) was used to make UMI-labeled 5' RACE TRB cDNA libraries. Once TCRdb had reprocessed the reads, it stored one entry per CDR3 protein sequence and supplied no DNA. In this sample's table one finds around 50,000 distinct CDR3 sequences. Over 2% of the sample goes to the ten largest clones. The sample comprised naive CXCR3- CD8+ T cells from blood. Sample cell subset or site, as interpreted from the label and publication: CD45RO-CCR7+CD27+CD95- naive CD8+ T cells lacking CXCR3 (TNR3-). These receptors all stem from a human donor in good health. Some clones in this sample may be carry-over from other donors' samples.

The chain combines TRBV6-6 with TRBJ2-7. The CDR3 sequence is 12 residues long. The V gene's germline CDR1 is MNHNY and CDR2 SVGAGI (reference sequence). The CDR3 here is CAVGGASYEQYF.

The rearrangement joins TRBV4-1 to TRBJ1-2; TCRdb's D call of TRBD1 is untestable without DNA. CDR1 MGHRA and CDR2 YSYEKL come from the germline V gene. CDR3 size: 16 residues. The CDR3 region is CASSQDNLEGGSGYTF.

The V and J genes are TRBV12-3 or TRBV12-4 and TRBJ2-4; TCRdb's D call of TRBD1 is untestable without DNA. The CDR3 runs to 13 residues. This CDR3 is CASSFGGLDIQYF.

This rearrangement joins TRBV29-1 to TRBJ2-2; absent DNA, TCRdb's TRBD2 call cannot be checked. Germline CDR1 and CDR2: SQVTM and ANQGSEA. The CDR3 is made up of 12 amino acids. The CDR3 sequence is CSYQGGAGELFF.

CDR3 loop: CASSLTGTGGEQYF. The chain recombines TRBV28 with TRBJ2-7; there is no DNA to check the TCRdb D call of TRBD1. The CDR3 has 14 residues. CDR1 and CDR2 (germline): MDHEN, SYDVKM.

The chain carries TRBV28 and TRBJ2-5. Germline CDR1 is MDHEN and CDR2 is SYDVKM. The length of the CDR3 is 11 residues. CDR3 loop: CASSLAETQYF.

The rearrangement links TRBV4-2 to TRBJ2-3; TCRdb names TRBD2, which stays unverified in the absence of DNA. This CDR3 comprises 15 residues. Germline values: CDR1 LGHNA, CDR2 YNFKEQ. The CDR3 reads CASSQAEGSTDTQYF.

This chain connects TRBV11-2 to TRBJ2-3; TCRdb names TRBD2, which stays unverified in the absence of DNA. Germline V CDR1 and CDR2: SGHAT, FQNNGV. The CDR3 is 14 residues long. CDR3 sequence reads: CASSRGWAADTQYF.

The chain carries TRBV5-6 and TRBJ1-5. This CDR3 comprises 13 residues. CDR1 is SGHDT and CDR2 is YYEEEE in the germline V gene. The CDR3: CASSLGKGQPQHF.

V gene TRBV7-9 combines with J gene TRBJ2-3; the TCRdb D gene call, TRBD2, has no DNA to confirm it. Germline V gene data show CDR1 as SEHNR and CDR2 as FQNEAQ (reference sequence). This CDR3 has 17 residues. The CDR3 protein is CASSPAYGVRSTDTQYF. The complete variable domain, with remaining parts taken from reference TRBV7-9 and TRBJ2-3, reads DTGVSQNPRHKITKRGQNVTFRCDPISEHNRLYWYRQTLGQGPEFLTYFQNEAQLEKSRLLSDRFSAERPKGSFSTLEIQRTEQGDSAMYLCASSPAYGVRSTDTQYFGPGTRLTVL.

CDR3 sequence reads: CASSSTSLNNEAFF. This chain links TRBV7-9 with TRBJ1-1. The germline CDR1 and CDR2 sequences are SEHNR and FQNEAQ (reference sequence). The CDR3 is 14 residues long.

The J gene is TRBJ2-1, the V gene TRBV12-3 or TRBV12-4; TCRdb indicates TRBD2, and absent DNA this call remains unverified. The length of the CDR3 is 14 residues. The CDR3 sequence: CASSFSSGYNEQFF.

The chain is built from TRBV27 and TRBJ2-1; TCRdb proposes TRBD2, but this gene call is untestable without DNA. Germline CDR1 is MNHEY and CDR2 is SMNVEV (reference sequence). The CDR3 loop spans 14 amino acids. The CDR3: CASSLSGSGNEQFF.

The chain has TRBV5-1 and TRBJ2-7; without DNA, the TCRdb call of TRBD1 cannot be checked. This CDR3 region has 16 residues. The germline CDR1 and CDR2 sequences are SGHRS and YFSETQ. The CDR3: CGSSLTDRGIWYEQYF.

The genes are TRBV3-1 and TRBJ2-1; TCRdb gives TRBD2 as the D gene, but with no DNA this cannot be confirmed. The CDR3 totals 18 residues. Per the germline V gene, CDR1 is LGHDT and CDR2 is YNNKEL (reference sequence). The CDR3: CASSQDNSGGIPHNEQFF.

CDR3 amino acids: CASSQELGQSYEQYF. The chain couples TRBV4-3 to TRBJ2-7; TCRdb's D call, TRBD1, is unchecked because there is no DNA. This CDR3 contains 15 residues. The germline V gene encodes CDR1 LGHNA and CDR2 YSLEER.

The CDR3 reads CANQNKGRFNEQYF. This chain links TRBV3-1 with TRBJ2-7. The CDR3 is 14 amino acids. CDR1 and CDR2 (germline): LGHDT, YNNKEL (reference sequence).